A single sample is the source of the 18 T cell receptor beta chains below, sequenced in a study of blood T cell repertoires in COVID-19. Method: immunoSEQ multiplex PCR; TCRdb's copy keeps in-frame clones and lacks some. The sample lists 150,000 or so clones, approximately 84% occurring once. The material sequenced was peripheral blood. The receptors originated from a woman aged 80 or older with acute or convalescent COVID-19.

The chain joins TRBV18 to TRBJ1-5, with D possibly matching TRBD1 (5 bases). Per the germline V gene, CDR1 is KGHSH and CDR2 is LQKENI. This CDR3 has 14 residues. V lost 3 bases and J lost 5, with 11 bases in between. CDR3 DNA: TGTGCCAGCTCACCGGGGGGGGACGATCAGCCCCAGCATTTT. Its translation is CASSPGGDDQPQHF. Combining the CDR3 with reference TRBV18 and TRBJ1-5 gives the whole variable domain NAGVMQNPRHLVRRRGQEARLRCSPMKGHSHVYWYRQLPEEGLKFMVYLQKENIIDESGMPKERFSAEFPKEGPSILRIQQVVRGDSAAYFCASSPGGDDQPQHFGDGTRLSIL.

The rearrangement joins TRBV7-2 to TRBJ2-7; unclear D gene. In germline, CDR1 is SGHTA, CDR2 FQGNSA. The CDR3 consists of 14 residues. Trimming shortened V by 2 bases and J by 7 bases, and 15 bases separated the two germline ends. The CDR3 region is CASSLLAPGWEQYF. The CDR3 DNA is TGTGCCAGCAGCTTACTCGCTCCCGGGTGGGAGCAGTACTTC.

This clone showed up just a few times. The chain uses TRBV5-5 and TRBJ2-6; TRBD2 is a possible D gene (6 bases). The V gene's germline CDR1 is SGHKS and CDR2 YYEKEE (reference sequence). V gave up 1 base and J gave up 2 bases, with 10 bases separating them. The CDR3 covers 16 residues. The chain's CDR3 is CASSLYSGPGANVLTF. CDR3 DNA: TGTGCCAGCAGCTTGTATAGCGGACCTGGGGCCAACGTCCTGACTTTC.

The chain couples TRBV27 to TRBJ1-2; possible D gene TRBD1, 5 bases. The length of the CDR3 is 14 residues. CDR1 and CDR2 from the germline V gene are MNHEY and SMNVEV (reference sequence). The ends were cut back, 11 bases at V and 4 bases at J, with 20 bases in the middle. CDR3 DNA: TGTGCCGGTCTGAGGGACTCGGACTCCTATGGCTACACCTTC. The encoded protein is CAGLRDSDSYGYTF.

The chain is built from TRBV28 and TRBJ1-5, with 9 bases that match TRBD1. Germline V gene lookup returns CDR1 MDHEN and CDR2 SYDVKM. V lost 7 bases to trimming and J lost 9 bases; unmatched junction nucleotides: 10. There are 14 residues in the CDR3. Here the CDR3 reads CASTSGTGRRPQHF. CDR3 nucleotides: TGTGCCAGCACCTCTGGGACAGGGAGACGGCCCCAGCATTTT.

J is TRBJ1-1 and V is TRBV27, with 7 bases matching TRBD1. V lost 2 bases, J lost 5 bases, and 5 bases stayed unmatched. The CDR3 is 14 residues long. Germline V gene sequence: CDR1 MNHEY, CDR2 SMNVEV (reference sequence). For the CDR3, the DNA is TGTGCCAGCAGTTTAGAGAAGGGACAGACTGAAGCTTTCTTT. This codes for CASSLEKGQTEAFF.

The J gene is TRBJ2-7, the V gene TRBV6-1; 8 positions match TRBD1. Germline CDR1 MNHNS, CDR2 SASEGT. Unmatched junction bases numbered 5, after V lost 2 bases and J lost 5 bases. The CDR3 has 14 residues. CDR3 DNA sequence: TGTGCCAGCAGTGAATTACAGGGGGTCAACGAGCAGTACTTC. Translation: CASSELQGVNEQYF.

The chain carries TRBV18 and TRBJ2-5; D might be TRBD1 (6 bases). Germline assignment: CDR1 KGHSH and CDR2 LQKENI. This CDR3 region has 13 residues. V lost 4 bases and J lost 4, with 10 bases in between. The CDR3 DNA sequence: TGTGCCAGCTCACAAGGCAGGGGAGAGACCCAGTACTTC. Translating it yields CASSQGRGETQYF. Combining the CDR3 with reference TRBV18 and TRBJ2-5 gives the whole variable domain NAGVMQNPRHLVRRRGQEARLRCSPMKGHSHVYWYRQLPEEGLKFMVYLQKENIIDESGMPKERFSAEFPKEGPSILRIQQVVRGDSAAYFCASSQGRGETQYFGPGTRLLVL.

This clone was observed a handful of times. The chain has TRBV6-1 and TRBJ2-1; tentative D call: TRBD1 (6 bases). V was trimmed by 2 bases and J by 4 bases, leaving 21 bases between them. The CDR3 contains 18 residues. From germline, CDR1 is MNHNS and CDR2 SASEGT. Written as DNA, the CDR3 is TGTGCCAGCAGTGAAAGGGGACCTGACCGGACAGTTTACAATGAGCAGTTCTTC. Translating it yields CASSERGPDRTVYNEQFF.

V gene TRBV29-1 combines with J gene TRBJ1-1; D is perhaps TRBD1 (5 bases). The V gene lost 2 bases and the J gene lost 5 bases, with 12 bases spanning the gap. The CDR3 has 13 amino acids. Germline V gene data show CDR1 as SQVTM and CDR2 as ANQGSEA. In nucleotides, the CDR3 is TGCAGCGTTGAAAAAGGGGTACTTACTGAAGCTTTCTTT. Protein product: CSVEKGVLTEAFF.

The V gene is TRBV30, the J gene TRBJ1-6; 7 bases agree with TRBD1. Trimming cost V 0 bases and J 9 bases; bases outside gene matches: 2. Germline V CDR1 and CDR2: GTSNPN, SVGIG (reference sequence). This CDR3 spans 13 amino acids. The CDR3 DNA follows: TGTGCCTGGAGTGTGGAGGGGGCTTCACCCCTCCACTTT. This sequence encodes CAWSVEGASPLHF.

Here the CDR3 reads CAWGRRTGELFF. CDR3 DNA: TGTGCCTGGGGGCGGCGCACCGGGGAGCTGTTTTTT. The chain couples TRBV30 to TRBJ2-2; D is undetermined. Trimming left V 5 bases short and J 4 bases short, with 8 bases between. Germline loops: CDR1 GTSNPN, CDR2 SVGIG (reference sequence). The CDR3 consists of 12 residues.

This chain connects TRBV5-1 to TRBJ1-3; no clear D. Germline CDR1 SGHRS, CDR2 YFSETQ. The CDR3 spans 15 residues. V lost 0 bases, J lost 0 bases, and 7 bases lay in between. Here the CDR3 DNA reads TGCGCCAGCAGCTTGGACAGAACCTCTGGAAACACCATATATTTT. Translated, it gives CASSLDRTSGNTIYF. The full variable domain, its missing parts supplied by reference TRBV5-1 and TRBJ1-3, is KAGVTQTPRYLIKTRGQQVTLSCSPISGHRSVSWYQQTPGQGLQFLFEYFSETQRNKGNFPGRFSGRQFSNSRSEMNVSTLELGDSALYLCASSLDRTSGNTIYFGEGSWLTVV.

The chain combines TRBV5-4 with TRBJ1-2, with 7 bases identical to TRBD1. Germline assignment: CDR1 SGHNT and CDR2 YYREEE (reference sequence). The CDR3 totals 15 residues. J was trimmed by 8 bases and V by 0 bases; bases with no gene match: 10. In DNA form, the CDR3 reads TGTGCCAGCAGCTTGGTCGACAGGGCTCTACTGGGCTACACCTTC. As protein: CASSLVDRALLGYTF. The complete variable domain, with remaining parts taken from reference TRBV5-4 and TRBJ1-2, reads ETGVTQSPTHLIKTRGQQVTLRCSSQSGHNTVSWYQQALGQGPQFIFQYYREEENGRGNFPPRFSGLQFPNYSSELNVNALELDDSALYLCASSLVDRALLGYTFGSGTRLTVV.

The gene calls are TRBV2 and TRBJ1-1, with D hard to call. V gave up 4 bases and J gave up 2 bases, with 11 bases separating them. Germline V gives CDR1 SNHLY, CDR2 FYNNEI. The CDR3 length is 14 residues. The CDR3 sequence: CASSVGGGNTEAFF. The CDR3 nucleotides read TGTGCCAGCAGTGTGGGAGGTGGAAACACTGAAGCTTTCTTT.

The rearrangement joins TRBV10-1 to TRBJ2-2; 8 positions match TRBD2. The CDR3 length is 17 residues. J lost 0 bases, V lost 3 bases, and 6 bases had no gene match. CDR1 is WNHNN and CDR2 is SYGVQD in the germline V gene (reference sequence). DNA for the CDR3: TGCGCCAGCAGTGACATGCGGGGGGCGCCGAACACCGGGGAGCTGTTTTTT. It is translated as CASSDMRGAPNTGELFF.

The V and J genes are TRBV9 and TRBJ1-2; 7 nucleotides align to TRBD1. Germline V gene sequence: CDR1 SGDLS, CDR2 YYNGEE. The CDR3 totals 15 residues. V dropped 4 bases and J dropped 5; count of bases not matched to a gene: 11. The CDR3 DNA reads as TGTGCCAGCAGCTCCCGACAGGGAAGAAGGTATGGCTACACCTTC. Translating gives CASSSRQGRRYGYTF.

This clone was detected once. The chain recombines TRBV6-6 with TRBJ1-2; 7 bases are shared with TRBD1. The V segment lost 11 bases and the J segment 2 bases; nucleotides outside the gene matches: 5. The CDR3 sequence is 12 residues long. CDR1 and CDR2 (germline): MNHNY, SVGAGI (reference sequence). In DNA, the CDR3 is TGTGCCTGCTCGGGACAGAACTATGGCTACACCTTC. This gives the protein CACSGQNYGYTF.